The next 4 T cell receptor beta chains were all read from a single sample in a study of T-cell reconstitution after alpha-beta-depleted transplantation in children. Molecular barcoding with unique molecular identifiers was used for the TCRbeta library. From the PCR reads, TCRdb called clonotypes with MiXCR, one entry per CDR3 protein. This sample has 800,000 to 1,000,000 distinct CDR3 sequences; about 29% occur once, and the top ten carry under 30%. Sequencing used PBMCs, mostly from graft donor cells, obtained 360 days after TCRalphabeta/CD19-depleted stem cell transplant. The receptors were gathered from a boy in the first two years of life who had a stem cell transplant for SCID, so the T cells may come from the graft donor.

The J gene is TRBJ2-1, the V gene TRBV9; TRBD1 or TRBD2 may be the D gene (5 bases each). The CDR3 runs to 14 residues. Germline-derived CDR1 and CDR2 are SGDLS and YYNGEE. V lost 3 bases and J 7 bases, leaving 14 bases between the germline ends. CDR3 protein: CASSGEGLRNEQFF. CDR3 nucleotide sequence: TGTGCCAGCAGCGGTGAGGGGCTCAGGAATGAGCAGTTCTTC.

The rearrangement joins TRBV20-1 to TRBJ1-1; no clear D. The CDR3 sequence is 15 residues long. Germline values: CDR1 DFQATT, CDR2 SNEGSKA (reference sequence). V was cut by 2 bases and J by 1 base, with 14 bases left in between. The CDR3 loop reads CSARRNPFQNTEAFF. Written as DNA, the CDR3 is TGCAGTGCTAGACGGAACCCATTTCAGAACACTGAAGCTTTCTTT.

The chain combines TRBV18 with TRBJ2-1; no reliable D call. V was pared by 2 bases and J by 7 bases, with 18 bases between. This CDR3 comprises 16 residues. CDR1 KGHSH and CDR2 LQKENI come from the germline V gene. CDR3 DNA sequence: TGTGCCAGCTCACCAGGCCAGAACCAAGCAACGAATGAGCAGTTCTTC. Its translation: CASSPGQNQATNEQFF.

The chain couples TRBV4-3 to TRBJ2-2; D is ambiguous. The CDR3 spans 14 residues. V dropped 0 bases and J dropped 6 bases, with 8 bases sitting between them. Germline loops: CDR1 LGHNA, CDR2 YSLEER. CDR3 in DNA: TGCGCCAGCAGCCAAGATGGGCTCTCCGGGGAGCTGTTTTTT. It is translated as CASSQDGLSGELFF.